This T cell receptor beta chain was found in a study of shared clonotypes between healthy human individuals. The wider study: Per donor, CD8 memory used one plate, CD8 naive used two, CD4 memory used three and CD4 naive used three.

About 30,000 T cell genomes (about 0.2 ug DNA) went into each sorted-subset replicate. Authors' processing steps: In the immunoSEQ data, sequences were junction-only and lacked quality scores, so filtering differed. Produced via immunoSEQ multiplex PCR; TCRdb's table is partial and in-frame only. V, J and clone size were drawn from that table, and D and trimming were deduced from the DNA. This table has 850,000 to 1,100,000 clones, 70% to 85% appearing once. A note on this clone: Its target is not known.

General study results and limits: Generation of non-shared clonotypes was less probable than generation of clonotypes shared by all four donors.

The material sequenced was memory CD4+ T cells from PBMCs. Subset here: CD45RA-negative fraction. The source of this sequence is a man between 18 and 29 years old in good health. Some clones in this sample may be carry-over from other donors' samples.

CDR3 nucleotide sequence: TGTGCCAGCTCCTTACAGGGGACAGATACGCAGTATTTT. It codes for CASSLQGTDTQYF. The chain uses TRBV9 and TRBJ2-3; 7 bases fit TRBD1. V gave up 7 bases and J gave up 3 bases; unmatched junction bases: 5. Germline V gene lookup returns CDR1 SGDLS and CDR2 YYNGEE. This CDR3 has 13 residues.